The sequence of this T cell receptor beta chain was determined in a study of technical replicates of blood from a few donors. V was shortened by 5 bases and J by 5 bases, with 10 bases between the two germline ends. Germline V gene data show CDR1 as SGHVS and CDR2 as FQNEAQ. The CDR3 totals 13 residues. Assay: immunoSEQ multiplex PCR; the TCRdb copy retains only in-frame clones and omits some. Among fewer than 100,000 clones listed, about 94% were seen once. V is TRBV7-8 and J is TRBJ2-4; D gene unclear. Sequencing input: T cells isolated from PBMCs. The sequence derives from a human donor in good health. CDR3 amino acids: CASSMRGQNIQYF. The DNA of the CDR3 is TGTGCCAGCAGCATGAGAGGTCAAAACATTCAGTACTTC.